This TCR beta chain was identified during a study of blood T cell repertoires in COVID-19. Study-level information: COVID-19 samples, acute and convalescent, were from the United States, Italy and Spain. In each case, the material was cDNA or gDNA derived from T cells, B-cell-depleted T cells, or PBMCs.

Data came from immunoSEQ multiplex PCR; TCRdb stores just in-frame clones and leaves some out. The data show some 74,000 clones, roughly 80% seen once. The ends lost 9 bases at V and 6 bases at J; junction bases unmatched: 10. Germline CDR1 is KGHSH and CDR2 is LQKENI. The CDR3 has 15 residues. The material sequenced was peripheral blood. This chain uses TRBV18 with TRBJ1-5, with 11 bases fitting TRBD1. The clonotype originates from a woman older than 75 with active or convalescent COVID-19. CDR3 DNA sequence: TGTGCCAGTGCCTACGGGACAGGGGGTGGTCAGCCCCAGCATTTT. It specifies CASAYGTGGGQPQHF.